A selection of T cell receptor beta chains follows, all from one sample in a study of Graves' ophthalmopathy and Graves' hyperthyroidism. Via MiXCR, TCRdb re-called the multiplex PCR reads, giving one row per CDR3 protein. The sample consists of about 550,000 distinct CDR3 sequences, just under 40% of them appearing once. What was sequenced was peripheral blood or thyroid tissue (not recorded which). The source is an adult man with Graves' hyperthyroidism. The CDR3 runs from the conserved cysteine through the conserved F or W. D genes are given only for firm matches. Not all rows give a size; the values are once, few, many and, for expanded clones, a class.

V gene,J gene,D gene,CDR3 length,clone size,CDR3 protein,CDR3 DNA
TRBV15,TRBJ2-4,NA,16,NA,CATSRERVGGKNIQYF,TGTGCCACCAGCAGAGAGCGGGTCGGGGGCAAAAACATTCAGTACTTC
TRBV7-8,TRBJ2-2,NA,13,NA,CASSPGTPGELFF,TGTGCCAGCAGCCCTGGGACCCCCGGGGAGCTGTTTTTT
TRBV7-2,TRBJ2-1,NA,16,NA,CASSLEGVSAYNEQFF,TGCGCCAGCAGCTTAGAGGGAGTGAGCGCCTACAATGAGCAGTTCTTC
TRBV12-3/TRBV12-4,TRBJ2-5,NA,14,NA,CASSPQQGRETQYF,TGTGCCAGCAGTCCACAACAGGGGAGGGAGACCCAGTACTTC
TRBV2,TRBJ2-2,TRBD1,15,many,CASSETGGNTGELFF,TGTGCCAGCAGTGAAACAGGGGGCAACACCGGGGAGCTGTTTTTT
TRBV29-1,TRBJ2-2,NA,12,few,CSVDGYTGELFF,TGCAGCGTTGACGGTTACACCGGGGAGCTGTTTTTT
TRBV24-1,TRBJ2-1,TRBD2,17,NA,CATSDPLTSGKGHEQFF,TGTGCCACCAGTGACCCTTTGACTAGCGGGAAGGGACATGAGCAGTTCTTC
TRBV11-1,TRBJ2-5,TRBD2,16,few,CASSPLAGGYQETQYF,TGTGCCAGCAGCCCTCTAGCGGGGGGGTACCAAGAGACCCAGTACTTC
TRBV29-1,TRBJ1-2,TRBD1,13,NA,CSLTGTGIGGYTF,TGCAGCTTGACCGGGACAGGGATAGGTGGCTACACCTTC
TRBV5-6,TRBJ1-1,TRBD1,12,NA,CASSAAGGVAFF,TGTGCCAGCAGCGCGGCAGGGGGGGTCGCTTTCTTT
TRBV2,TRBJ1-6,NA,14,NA,CASSTGTRNQPLHF,TGTGCCAGCAGCACCGGGACACGCAATCAGCCCCTCCACTTT
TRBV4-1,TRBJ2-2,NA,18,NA,CASSQGPFSNEQGGELFF,TGCGCCAGCAGCCAAGGACCCTTTTCAAACGAACAGGGCGGGGAGCTGTTTTTT
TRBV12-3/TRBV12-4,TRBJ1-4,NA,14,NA,CASTRGSSNEKLFF,TGTGCCAGCACTAGGGGCAGTTCTAATGAAAAACTGTTTTTT
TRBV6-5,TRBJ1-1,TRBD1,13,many,CASSYSRDRGAFF,TGTGCCAGCAGTTACTCCCGGGACAGGGGAGCTTTCTTT
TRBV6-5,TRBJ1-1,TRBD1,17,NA,CASSRGQGAVGNTEAFF,TGTGCCAGCAGTCGAGGACAGGGGGCAGTCGGGAACACTGAAGCTTTCTTT
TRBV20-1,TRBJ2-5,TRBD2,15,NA,CSAIPLAGGGDEQYF,TGCAGTGCTATTCCCTTAGCGGGGGGAGGTGATGAGCAGTACTTC
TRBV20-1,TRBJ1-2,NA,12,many,CSANPGAFGYTF,TGCAGTGCTAACCCGGGGGCGTTTGGCTACACCTTC
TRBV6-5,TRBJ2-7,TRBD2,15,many,CASRGEREGPLEQYF,TGTGCCAGCAGGGGTGAGCGGGAGGGCCCGCTCGAGCAGTACTTC
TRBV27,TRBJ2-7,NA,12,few,CASGLSNYEQYF,TGTGCCAGCGGGCTGAGCAATTACGAGCAGTACTTC
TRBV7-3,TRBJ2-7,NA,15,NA,CASSLDRTRPYEQCF,TGCGCCAGCAGCTTAGACAGGACTAGACCCTACGAGCAGTGCTTC
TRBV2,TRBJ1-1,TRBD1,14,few,CASIEGGGGTEAFF,TGTGCCAGCATCGAAGGGGGCGGCGGCACTGAAGCTTTCTTT
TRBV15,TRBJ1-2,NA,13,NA,CATSRDRYAGNTF,TGTGCCACCAGCAGAGATAGGTACGCTGGAAACACCTTC
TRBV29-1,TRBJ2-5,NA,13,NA,CSGEQGNQETQYF,TGCAGCGGGGAACAGGGTAACCAAGAGACCCAGTACTTC
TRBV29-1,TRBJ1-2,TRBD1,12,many,CSAWDRVYGYTF,TGCAGCGCCTGGGACAGGGTTTATGGCTACACCTTC
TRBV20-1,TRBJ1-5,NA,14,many,CSAREAQGWQPQHF,TGCAGTGCTAGAGAGGCCCAGGGATGGCAGCCCCAGCATTTT
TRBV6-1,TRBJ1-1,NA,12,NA,CANSYIGTEAFF,TGTGCCAACAGTTACATTGGCACTGAAGCTTTCTTT
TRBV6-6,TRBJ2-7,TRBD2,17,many,CASESGTSGRASYEQYF,TGTGCCAGCGAATCCGGGACTAGCGGGAGGGCCTCTTACGAGCAGTACTTC
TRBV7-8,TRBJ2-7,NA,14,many,CASSPRGEAGEQYF,TGTGCCAGCAGCCCGAGGGGTGAAGCCGGCGAGCAGTACTTC
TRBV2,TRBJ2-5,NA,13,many,CASRRTYQETQYF,TGTGCCAGCAGGAGGACCTACCAAGAGACCCAGTACTTC
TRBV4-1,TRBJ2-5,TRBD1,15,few,CASSRDRGRQETQYF,TGCGCCAGCAGCCGAGACAGGGGCAGACAAGAGACCCAGTACTTC
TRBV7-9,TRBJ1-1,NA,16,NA,CASSVTGLVSGTEAFF,TGTGCCAGCAGCGTAACAGGGTTGGTTTCTGGCACTGAAGCTTTCTTT
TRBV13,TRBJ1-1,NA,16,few,CASSDNRATKGTEAFF,TGTGCCAGCTCGGATAACAGGGCTACAAAGGGCACTGAAGCTTTCTTT
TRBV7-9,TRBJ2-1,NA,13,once,CASSLGEGDEQFF,TGTGCCAGCAGCTTAGGGGAAGGGGATGAGCAGTTCTTC
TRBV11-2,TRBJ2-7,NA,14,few,CASSLFLGSGEQYF,TGTGCCAGCAGCTTATTCCTCGGGAGTGGCGAGCAGTACTTC
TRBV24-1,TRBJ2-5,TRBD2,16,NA,CATSEFGLANGETQYF,TGTGCCACCAGTGAATTCGGACTAGCGAACGGGGAGACCCAGTACTTC
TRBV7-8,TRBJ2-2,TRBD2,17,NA,CASSNRPGLAGTGELFF,TGTGCCAGCAGCAACCGACCGGGACTAGCGGGAACCGGGGAGCTGTTTTTT
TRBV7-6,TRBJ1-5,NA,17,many,CASSLSVSQGGNQPQHF,TGTGCCAGCAGCTTATCTGTATCTCAGGGCGGCAATCAGCCCCAGCATTTT
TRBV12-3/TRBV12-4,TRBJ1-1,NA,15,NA,CASSTTGWRNTEAFF,TGTGCCAGCTCAACGACAGGCTGGAGGAACACTGAAGCTTTCTTT
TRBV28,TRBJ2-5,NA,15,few,CASKLAQGPAKTQYF,TGTGCCAGCAAATTGGCGCAGGGTCCAGCTAAGACCCAGTACTTC
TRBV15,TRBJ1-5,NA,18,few,CATSRDRLTNSGPQPQHF,TGTGCCACCAGCAGAGATCGTCTGACGAATTCGGGGCCCCAGCCCCAGCATTTT
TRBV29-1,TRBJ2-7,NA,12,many,CSVEVDGYEQYF,TGCAGCGTTGAAGTGGATGGCTACGAGCAGTACTTC
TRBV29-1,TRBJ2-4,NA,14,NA,CSVRPVLAKNIQYF,TGCAGCGTCCGACCCGTTCTAGCCAAAAACATTCAGTACTTC
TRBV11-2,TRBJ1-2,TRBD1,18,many,CASSLGRDSKNLNYGYTF,TGTGCCAGCAGCTTAGGGAGGGACAGCAAGAACCTTAACTATGGCTACACCTTC
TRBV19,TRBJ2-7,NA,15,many,CASSTSLSGTDEQYF,TGTGCCAGTAGTACCAGCCTCTCGGGTACCGACGAGCAGTACTTC
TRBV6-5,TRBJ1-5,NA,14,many,CASSAAIGQWPQHF,TGTGCCAGCAGTGCGGCAATAGGTCAGTGGCCCCAGCATTTT
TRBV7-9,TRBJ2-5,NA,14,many,CASSSRSYQETQYF,TGTGCCAGCAGCTCCCGGTCGTACCAAGAGACCCAGTACTTC
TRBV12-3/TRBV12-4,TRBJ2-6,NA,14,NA,CASSLRGGTNVLTF,TGTGCCAGCAGTTTACGAGGGGGGACCAACGTCCTGACTTTC
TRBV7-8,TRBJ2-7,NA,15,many,CASSTRRTESYEQYF,TGTGCCAGCAGCACTAGACGGACCGAATCCTACGAGCAGTACTTC
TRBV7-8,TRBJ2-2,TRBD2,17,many,CASSKDTTSGRSGELFF,TGTGCCAGCAGCAAGGACACGACTAGCGGGAGGTCCGGGGAGCTGTTTTTT
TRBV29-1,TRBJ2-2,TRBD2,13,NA,CSVGRELTGELFF,TGCAGCGTTGGGCGGGAGCTCACCGGGGAGCTGTTTTTT
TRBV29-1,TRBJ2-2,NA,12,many,CSFRWGTGELFF,TGCAGCTTCCGCTGGGGAACCGGGGAGCTGTTTTTT
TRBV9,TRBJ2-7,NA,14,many,CASSVVEHSYEQYF,TGTGCCAGCAGCGTAGTAGAGCATTCCTACGAGCAGTACTTC
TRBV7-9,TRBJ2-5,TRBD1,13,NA,CASSLFRGETQYF,TGTGCCAGCAGCTTGTTCAGGGGGGAGACCCAGTACTTC
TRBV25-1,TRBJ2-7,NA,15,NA,CASSAFGPSSYEQYF,TGTGCCAGCAGTGCTTTCGGACCAAGCTCCTACGAGCAGTACTTC
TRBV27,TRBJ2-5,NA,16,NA,CASSAQARVRQETQYF,TGTGCCAGCAGTGCTCAGGCCAGGGTGAGGCAAGAGACCCAGTACTTC
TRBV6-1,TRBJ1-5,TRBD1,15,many,CASSETGGTNQPQHF,TGTGCCAGCAGTGAGACAGGGGGAACGAATCAGCCCCAGCATTTT
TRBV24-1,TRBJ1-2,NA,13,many,CATSVASGYGYTF,TGTGCCACCAGTGTCGCATCCGGCTATGGCTACACCTTC
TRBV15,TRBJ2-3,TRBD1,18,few,CATSRVLWTGGQSDTQYF,TGTGCCACCAGCAGAGTGCTTTGGACAGGGGGGCAATCAGATACGCAGTATTTT
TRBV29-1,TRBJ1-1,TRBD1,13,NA,CSLEGTGNTEAFF,TGCAGCCTTGAGGGGACAGGGAACACTGAAGCTTTCTTT
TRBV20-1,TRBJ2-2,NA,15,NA,CSARDEGENTGELFF,TGCAGTGCTAGAGATGAGGGGGAGAACACCGGGGAGCTGTTTTTT